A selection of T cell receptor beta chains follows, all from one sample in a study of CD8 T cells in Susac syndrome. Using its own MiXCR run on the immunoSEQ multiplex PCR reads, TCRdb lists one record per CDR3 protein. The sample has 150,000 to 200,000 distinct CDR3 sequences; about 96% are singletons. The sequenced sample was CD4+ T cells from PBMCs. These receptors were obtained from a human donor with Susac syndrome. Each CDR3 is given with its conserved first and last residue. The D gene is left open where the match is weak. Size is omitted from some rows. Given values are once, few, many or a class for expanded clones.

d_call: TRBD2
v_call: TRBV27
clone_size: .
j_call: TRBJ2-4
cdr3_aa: CASSLLGTSGRNPNIQYF
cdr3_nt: TGTGCCAGCAGTTTACTGGGGACTAGCGGGCGCAACCCAAACATTCAGTACTTC

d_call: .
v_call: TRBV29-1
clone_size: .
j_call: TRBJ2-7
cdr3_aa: CSVEWAEGGEQYF
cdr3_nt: TGCAGCGTTGAATGGGCGGAAGGGGGCGAGCAGTACTTC

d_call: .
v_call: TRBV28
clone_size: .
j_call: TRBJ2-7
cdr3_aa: CASSLMPPFDRPFSYEQYF
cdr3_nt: TGTGCCAGCAGTTTAATGCCCCCTTTCGACAGGCCTTTCTCCTACGAGCAGTACTTC

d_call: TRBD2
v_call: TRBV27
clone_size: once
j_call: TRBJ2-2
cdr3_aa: CASSFRGRDTGELFF
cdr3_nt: TGTGCCAGCAGTTTTCGGGGGAGGGACACCGGGGAGCTGTTTTTT

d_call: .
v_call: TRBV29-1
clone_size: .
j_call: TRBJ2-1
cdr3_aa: CSVVDPAPFF
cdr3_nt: TGCAGCGTTGTAGACCCAGCCCCGTTCTTC

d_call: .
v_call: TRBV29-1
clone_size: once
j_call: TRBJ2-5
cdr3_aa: CSVVKQWQETQYF
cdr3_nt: TGCAGCGTCGTAAAACAGTGGCAAGAGACCCAGTACTTC

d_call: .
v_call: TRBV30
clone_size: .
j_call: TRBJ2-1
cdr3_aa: CAWILGPSSYNEQFF
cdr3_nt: TGTGCCTGGATCCTGGGTCCCAGCTCCTACAATGAGCAGTTCTTC

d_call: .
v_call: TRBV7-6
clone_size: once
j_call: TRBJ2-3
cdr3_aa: CASSSPPGVRTDTQYF
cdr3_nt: TGTGCCAGCAGCTCCCCGCCGGGGGTCCGCACAGATACGCAGTATTTT

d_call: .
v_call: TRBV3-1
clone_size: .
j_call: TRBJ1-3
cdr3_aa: CASSQYTSGNTIYF
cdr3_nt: TGTGCCAGCAGCCAATACACCTCTGGAAACACCATATATTTT

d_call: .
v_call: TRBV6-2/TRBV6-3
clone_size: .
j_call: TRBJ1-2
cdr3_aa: CASMDPTYYGYTF
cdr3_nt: TGTGCCAGCATGGACCCGACCTACTATGGCTACACCTTC